The 28 T cell receptor beta chains reported below all come from one sample, sequenced in a study of regulatory T cells in long-lasting Graves disease. Combining iRepertoire HTBI primers with Arm-PCR of CDR3 regions, the authors built TCR beta libraries. TCRdb recomputed calls from the multiplex PCR reads with MiXCR, one row per CDR3 protein. Among a few hundred thousand distinct CDR3 sequences, under 25% were seen once, and the ten largest hold 56%. Regarding time point: persistent/refractory GD, antithyroid drugs over 5 years with positive TRAb. Preparation of the TCR library used RNA extracted from PBMCs. The input for sequencing was peripheral blood mononuclear cells (PBMCs), taken when the disease was refractory, from a patient treated with antithyroid drugs. The receptors derive from a female donor with Graves disease.

This clonotype was picked up a small number of times. V gene TRBV29-1 combines with J gene TRBJ2-5; no clear D. Germline-derived CDR1 and CDR2 are SQVTM and ANQGSEA. V dropped 8 bases and J dropped 4 bases, with 17 bases sitting between them. The CDR3 is 13 amino acids. This chain's CDR3 is CSPLGWCGETQYF. Here the CDR3 DNA reads TGCAGCCCCCTTGGGTGGTGCGGAGAGACCCAGTACTTC.

This clonotype was detected many times. The chain links TRBV28 to TRBJ1-2; 8 bases are a match to TRBD1. The V gene's germline CDR1 is MDHEN and CDR2 SYDVKM. The CDR3 runs to 15 residues. The junction had 6 bases not matched to a gene; V was cut back by 5 bases and J by 1 base. The CDR3 bases are TGTGCCAGCAGTAAAGACAGGGGCCTTAACTATGGCTACACCTTC. Its protein product is CASSKDRGLNYGYTF.

This clonotype was counted many times. This sequence joins TRBV2 and TRBJ1-2; 9 bases fit TRBD1. The germline V gene encodes CDR1 SNHLY and CDR2 FYNNEI. There are 16 residues in the CDR3. Germline trimming cut 5 bases from V and 2 bases from J; bases unmatched to any gene: 9. The CDR3 region has the DNA TGTGCCAGCAGTCCCCTCACCGGGACAGGGAACTATGGCTACACCTTC. Encoded protein: CASSPLTGTGNYGYTF.

This clonotype was observed a handful of times. This chain uses TRBV19 with TRBJ1-1; D might be TRBD1 (5 bases). The V end lost 4 bases, the J end lost 2 bases, and 8 bases lay between the germline ends. The CDR3 is made up of 13 amino acids. Germline CDR1 is LNHDA and CDR2 is SQIVND (reference sequence). As DNA, the CDR3 is TGTGCCAGTAGTACGACAGCTAACACTGAAGCTTTCTTT. Translating it yields CASSTTANTEAFF.

The rearrangement links TRBV7-2 to TRBJ1-6, with D perhaps TRBD1 (5 bases). V lost 1 base and J lost 7, with 11 bases in between. CDR1 is SGHTA, CDR2 FQGNSA, per germline. This CDR3 has 15 amino acids. CDR3 sequence: CASSLGGVGNSPLHF. DNA of the CDR3: TGTGCCAGCAGCTTAGGGGGGGTCGGGAATTCACCCCTCCACTTT.

This clonotype has at least ten counts. The V call is TRBV6-1, the J call TRBJ1-5; tentatively, D is TRBD1 (5 bases). There are 14 residues in the CDR3. The V gene's germline CDR1 is MNHNS and CDR2 SASEGT. The V end was cut by 7 bases, the J end by 3 bases, with 13 bases between. The CDR3 DNA reads TGTGCCAGCAAGGGCGCGGGGGACAATCAGCCCCAGCATTTT. This sequence encodes CASKGAGDNQPQHF.

The V and J genes are TRBV18 and TRBJ2-3; D is uncertain. The length of the CDR3 is 14 residues. Germline loops: CDR1 KGHSH, CDR2 LQKENI. The V gene lost 2 bases and the J gene lost 6 bases, with 12 bases spanning the gap. The CDR3 reads CASSPTQVSDTQYF. The CDR3 DNA sequence: TGTGCCAGCTCACCAACCCAGGTATCGGATACGCAGTATTTT.

For this clonotype: As the CDR3 is not closed by the conserved phenylalanine or tryptophan, this likely results from a read error. The chain joins TRBV6-2 or TRBV6-3 to TRBJ1-2; the D gene is possibly TRBD1 (5 bases). Germline lookup yields CDR1 MNHEY and CDR2 SVGEGT. V dropped 6 bases and J dropped 0 bases, with 35 bases sitting between them. The CDR3 is 22 residues long. The CDR3 sequence: CASSQAPYAGTDSYHANYGYTL. The CDR3 nucleotides read TGTGCCAGCAGCCAAGCACCTTATGCTGGGACCGATTCATATCACGCTAACTATGGCTACACCCTC.

This clonotype was found many times. The chain combines TRBV29-1 with TRBJ1-2, with D hard to call. The CDR3 contains 13 residues. Deletions cut 0 bases from V and 2 bases from J, with 7 bases between. Germline V gives CDR1 SQVTM, CDR2 ANQGSEA. CDR3 in DNA: TGCAGCGTTGAAGATAAGGCGAACTATGGCTACACCTTC. Its translation: CSVEDKANYGYTF.

The rearrangement uses TRBV28 and TRBJ1-2, with D perhaps TRBD1 (6 bases). The CDR3 is made up of 14 amino acids. Germline values: CDR1 MDHEN, CDR2 SYDVKM. V lost 3 bases and J lost 5, with 13 bases in between. The CDR3 loop reads CASSFPTGYYGYTF. In DNA, the CDR3 is TGTGCCAGCAGTTTTCCGACAGGATATTATGGCTACACCTTC.

The J gene is TRBJ2-1, the V gene TRBV2, with 14 bases lining up with TRBD2. Looked up from germline, CDR1 is SNHLY and CDR2 is FYNNEI. V lost 6 bases and J lost 8; bases outside the gene matches: 12. CDR3 size: 17 residues. DNA of the CDR3: TGTGCCAGCAGCCCCACGGGACTAGCGGGAGAGGAGCATGAGCAGTTCTTC. This gives the protein CASSPTGLAGEEHEQFF.

Details on this clonotype: This may be a read error, as it is one base from a much larger clone. CDR3 coding DNA: TGTGCCTGGAGTGGGGGATCGGGCCTCAATCAGCCCCAGCGTTTT. Translation gives CAWSGGSGLNQPQRF. V is TRBV30 and J is TRBJ1-5; D unclear. The CDR3 consists of 15 residues. CDR1 is GTSNPN and CDR2 is SVGIG in the germline V gene (reference sequence).

The chain has TRBV29-1 and TRBJ2-7, with D possibly matching TRBD1 (5 bases). The CDR3 totals 12 residues. The ends were cut back, 4 bases at V and 3 bases at J, with 10 bases in the middle. CDR1 is SQVTM and CDR2 is ANQGSEA in the germline V gene. In DNA, the CDR3 is TGCAGCGTTGTACAGGTCAACTACGAGCAGTACTTC. Protein product: CSVVQVNYEQYF.

The V gene is TRBV19, the J gene TRBJ1-4; D might be TRBD1 (5 bases). Between the trimmed V and J ends, which lost 7 bases and 0 bases, there was a span of 15 bases. The CDR3 has 16 amino acids. Germline assignment: CDR1 LNHDA and CDR2 SQIVND (reference sequence). The DNA for the CDR3 is TGTGCCAGTATGGGGACGGGAAATGCAACTAATGAAAAACTGTTTTTT. Protein: CASMGTGNATNEKLFF. The entire variable domain, with the rest obtained from reference TRBV19 and TRBJ1-4, is as follows: DGGITQSPKYLFRKEGQNVTLSCEQNLNHDAMYWYRQDPGQGLRLIYYSQIVNDFQKGDIAEGYSVSREKKESFPLTVTSAQKNPTAFYLCASMGTGNATNEKLFFGSGTQLSVL.

The chain employs TRBV6-1 and TRBJ2-1; D tentatively fits TRBD1 or TRBD2 (5 bases each). This CDR3 is 16 amino acids long. V lost 4 bases, J lost 5 bases, and 18 bases lay in between. Germline loops: CDR1 MNHNS, CDR2 SASEGT. Here the CDR3 DNA reads TGTGCCAGCAGTGCTCTCATAGGGATGGGGGACAATGAGCAGTTCTTC. This gives the protein CASSALIGMGDNEQFF.

This clonotype was observed many times. J is TRBJ1-1 and V is TRBV20-1, with D hard to call. V was cut by 6 bases and J by 2 bases, with 7 bases left in between. Germline CDR1 and CDR2: DFQATT and SNEGSKA (reference sequence). The CDR3 extends over 11 amino acids. The CDR3 protein is CSARINTEAFF. The CDR3 DNA reads as TGCAGTGCGAGAATAAACACTGAAGCTTTCTTT.

This sequence joins TRBV20-1 and TRBJ2-5, with 15 bases aligning to TRBD2. CDR1 and CDR2 (germline): DFQATT, SNEGSKA (reference sequence). Germline trimming cut 6 bases from V and 5 bases from J; bases unmatched to any gene: 10. CDR3 size: 16 residues. The CDR3 coding sequence is TGCAGTGCAGCCGGGACTAGCGGGAGGTTTTTTGAGACCCAGTACTTC. Protein sequence: CSAAGTSGRFFETQYF.

This sequence joins TRBV4-3 and TRBJ2-5, with TRBD1 matching 7 bases. This CDR3 is built from 17 residues. The ends lost 0 bases at V and 4 bases at J; junction bases unmatched: 11. Germline CDR1 and CDR2: LGHNA and YSLEER. The CDR3 DNA follows: TGCGCCAGCAGCCAAGATTTTGTTGGGGACAGTCGAGAGACCCAGTACTTC. Its protein product is CASSQDFVGDSRETQYF.

This clonotype was found many times. The V and J genes are TRBV7-2 and TRBJ2-2, with D possibly TRBD2 on 5 matching bases. The CDR3 consists of 15 residues. CDR1 and CDR2 from the germline V gene are SGHTA and FQGNSA. V lost 5 bases, J lost 8 bases, and 18 bases lay in between. DNA for the CDR3: TGTGCCAGCAGCAGCGATCTAGCTATAGCGGGGGAGCTGTTTTTT. As protein: CASSSDLAIAGELFF.

This clonotype was counted many times. V usage is TRBV7-6 and J usage is TRBJ1-4; weak D call: TRBD1 (5 bases). Germline CDR1 reads SGHVS; CDR2 reads FNYEAQ. The CDR3 loop spans 14 amino acids. The V gene lost 3 bases and the J gene lost 5 bases, with 10 bases spanning the gap. This CDR3 reads CASSFRGRNEKLFF. The CDR3 nucleotides read TGTGCCAGCAGCTTCCGGGGCAGAAATGAAAAACTGTTTTTT.

The CDR3 protein is CATSTEGTGPEQYF. The DNA of the CDR3 is TGTGCCACCAGTACAGAGGGGACAGGGCCGGAGCAGTACTTC. This rearrangement joins TRBV15 to TRBJ2-7, with 9 bases that match TRBD1. V shed 6 bases, J shed 7 bases, and the junction held 10 bases outside the gene matches. The CDR3 is 14 residues long. The germline V gene encodes CDR1 LNHNV and CDR2 YYDKDF (reference sequence).

A few counts support this clonotype. At one boundary the junction diverges from the germline segment, which might be a read error. The rearrangement joins TRBV5-1 to TRBJ1-1; D ambiguous. The CDR3 is made up of 16 amino acids. Germline loops: CDR1 SGHRS, CDR2 YFSETQ. This chain's CDR3 is CASSLSSDNVKTEAFF. In nucleotides, the CDR3 is TGCGCCAGCAGCTTATCTTCCGACAACGTGAAGACTGAAGCTTTCTTT.

This clonotype was picked up a small number of times. The rearrangement uses TRBV5-5 and TRBJ1-1; D remains unclear. Trimming took 4 bases from V and 1 from J, leaving 14 bases between them. CDR3 size: 15 residues. CDR1 and CDR2 (germline): SGHKS, YYEKEE (reference sequence). Here the CDR3 reads CASSPPPAKNTEAFF. The CDR3 DNA reads as TGTGCCAGCAGCCCCCCCCCCGCCAAGAACACTGAAGCTTTCTTT.

This clonotype was picked up many times. The rearrangement links TRBV2 to TRBJ2-7, with 10 bases that match TRBD2. The CDR3 runs 15 residues. Per germline, CDR1 SNHLY and CDR2 FYNNEI. V was clipped by 6 bases and J by 1 base; unmatched bases: 6. CDR3 protein: CASRPGLASSYEQYF. The DNA for the CDR3 is TGTGCCAGCAGGCCGGGACTAGCGTCATCCTACGAGCAGTACTTC. Full variable domain (rest looked up from reference TRBV2 and TRBJ2-7): EPEVTQTPSHQVTQMGQEVILRCVPISNHLYFYWYRQILGQKVEFLVSFYNNEISEKSEIFDDQFSVERPDGSNFTLKIRSTKLEDSAMYFCASRPGLASSYEQYFGPGTRLTVT.

This rearrangement joins TRBV27 to TRBJ2-7; 7 bases match TRBD2. This CDR3 spans 15 amino acids. In germline, CDR1 is MNHEY, CDR2 SMNVEV (reference sequence). V shed 2 bases and J 0 bases; nucleotides not matched to a gene: 4. CDR3 nucleotide sequence: TGTGCCAGCAGTTTACTAGCGGCTAGCTCCTACGAGCAGTACTTC. Its translation is CASSLLAASSYEQYF.

The J gene is TRBJ2-7, the V gene TRBV27, with D perhaps matching TRBD1 or TRBD2 (5 bases each). CDR3 length: 13 amino acids. Per the germline V gene, CDR1 is MNHEY and CDR2 is SMNVEV (reference sequence). V was pared by 5 bases and J by 5 bases, with 13 bases between. The CDR3 bases are TGTGCCAGCAGTGACCGACAGCGGAACGAGCAGTACTTC. Its translation is CASSDRQRNEQYF.

The chain recombines TRBV6-2 or TRBV6-3 with TRBJ2-2; 7 nucleotides agree with TRBD2. Germline CDR1 and CDR2: MNHEY and SVGEGT. The CDR3 consists of 16 residues. The trim removed 2 bases at V and 0 bases at J, leaving 3 bases unmatched. The CDR3 sequence is CASSYLAGANTGELFF. The CDR3 DNA is TGTGCCAGCAGTTACCTGGCGGGAGCGAACACCGGGGAGCTGTTTTTT.

The rearrangement uses TRBV7-2 and TRBJ2-3; unclear D gene. V lost 5 bases to trimming and J lost 2 bases, with 8 bases between them. Germline values: CDR1 SGHTA, CDR2 FQGNSA. This CDR3 has 13 residues. The CDR3 is CASSVTITDTQYF. The CDR3 region has the DNA TGTGCCAGCAGCGTAACTATCACAGATACGCAGTATTTT.